The next 20 T cell receptor beta chains were all read from a single sample in a study of blood T cell repertoires in COVID-19. Sequencing was performed with immunoSEQ multiplex PCR; in TCRdb, only in-frame clones are kept and a portion is missing. Of 200,000 to 250,000 clones in the sample, about 88% were seen once. Input material: PBMCs or T cells enriched from blood (not recorded which). These receptors originate from a woman aged 45-60 years who had recovered from COVID-19.

To note about this clone: Other DNA sequences from this sample encode an identical CDR3 as well. The gene calls are TRBV27 and TRBJ2-7; D call uncertain. The CDR3 is made up of 12 amino acids. Deletions cut 5 bases from V and 7 bases from J, with 12 bases between. Germline values: CDR1 MNHEY, CDR2 SMNVEV (reference sequence). CDR3 nucleotide sequence: TGTGCCAGCAGTCCCGCGTCGGGTGAGCAGTACTTC. Its protein product is CASSPASGEQYF.

The J gene is TRBJ1-5, the V gene TRBV28; possible D gene TRBD1, 6 bases. Germline V gene sequence: CDR1 MDHEN, CDR2 SYDVKM. The CDR3 is made up of 15 amino acids. V gave up 3 bases and J gave up 6 bases, with 15 bases separating them. CDR3 coding DNA: TGTGCCAGCAGTTTTTCAGGGGAGTTTCGTCAGCCCCAGCATTTT. Encoded protein: CASSFSGEFRQPQHF.

This chain connects TRBV10-3 to TRBJ2-1, with TRBD2 matching 13 bases. The CDR3 loop spans 16 amino acids. The junction had 9 bases not matched to a gene; V was cut back by 5 bases and J by 8 bases. The germline gives CDR1 ENHRY, CDR2 SYGVKD. The CDR3 DNA reads as TGTGCCATCAGTCCCACTAGCGGGAGGGCCTGGGATGAGCAGTTCTTC. Translation: CAISPTSGRAWDEQFF.

The rearrangement uses TRBV30 and TRBJ2-3, with 10 bases matching TRBD2. J gave up 7 bases and V 0 bases, and 10 bases lay outside the gene matches. CDR1 GTSNPN and CDR2 SVGIG come from the germline V gene (reference sequence). This CDR3 has 16 residues. In DNA form, the CDR3 reads TGTGCCTGGAGTGTACTCAGTCTAGCGGGAGTCTATACGCAGTATTTT. Its translation is CAWSVLSLAGVYTQYF.

The rearrangement uses TRBV29-1 and TRBJ1-2, with a weak D call TRBD1 (6 bases). This CDR3 has 12 amino acids. V gave up 6 bases and J gave up 2 bases, with 10 bases separating them. CDR1 is SQVTM, CDR2 ANQGSEA, per germline. The CDR3, as DNA: TGCAGCGTCCGGACAGTCAACTATGGCTACACCTTC. Amino acid sequence: CSVRTVNYGYTF.

The rearrangement links TRBV3-1 (or the pseudogene TRBV3-2) to TRBJ1-3; a possible D gene is TRBD1 (6 bases). Germline CDR1 and CDR2: LGHDT and YNNKEL (reference sequence). This CDR3 is built from 15 residues. V lost 0 bases and J 4 bases, leaving 10 bases between the germline ends. The CDR3 sequence is CASSQEGARGNTIYF. The CDR3, as DNA: TGTGCCAGCAGCCAAGAGGGGGCGCGAGGAAACACCATATATTTT.

The V call is TRBV5-1, the J call TRBJ2-7; 10 nucleotides line up with TRBD2. Germline lookup yields CDR1 SGHRS and CDR2 YFSETQ. CDR3 length: 17 residues. J was trimmed by 3 bases and V by 0 bases; bases with no gene match: 9. CDR3 in DNA: TGCGCCAGCAGCTTGGCCGTTGGGACTAGCGTCTTCTACGAGCAGTACTTC. The encoded protein is CASSLAVGTSVFYEQYF. The complete variable domain, with remaining parts taken from reference TRBV5-1 and TRBJ2-7, reads KAGVTQTPRYLIKTRGQQVTLSCSPISGHRSVSWYQQTPGQGLQFLFEYFSETQRNKGNFPGRFSGRQFSNSRSEMNVSTLELGDSALYLCASSLAVGTSVFYEQYFGPGTRLTVT.

The chain has TRBV7-8 and TRBJ1-5, with D tentatively TRBD1 (6 bases). Trimming left V 4 bases short and J 9 bases short, with 22 bases between. Germline lookup yields CDR1 SGHVS and CDR2 FQNEAQ. The CDR3 extends over 16 amino acids. The CDR3 region has the DNA TGTGCCAGCAGCTCGACGGGGGGCCCCACTGTGTGGCCCCAGCATTTT. As protein: CASSSTGGPTVWPQHF. Drawing the rest from reference TRBV7-8 and TRBJ1-5, the complete variable domain is GAGVSQSPRYKVAKRGQDVALRCDPISGHVSLFWYQQALGQGPEFLTYFQNEAQLDKSGLPSDRFFAERPEGSVSTLKIQRTQQEDSAVYLCASSSTGGPTVWPQHFGDGTRLSIL.

The chain combines TRBV29-1 with TRBJ1-6; D unresolved. Trimming stripped 4 bases from V and 4 bases from J, with 8 bases between. Germline V CDR1 and CDR2: SQVTM, ANQGSEA. The CDR3 sequence is 13 residues long. CDR3 coding DNA: TGCAGCGTTGCGGCAGGATATAATTCACCCCTCCACTTT. This codes for CSVAAGYNSPLHF.

This chain uses TRBV7-3 with TRBJ2-1, with a weak D call TRBD1 (7 bases). This CDR3 has 14 residues. CDR1 and CDR2 (germline): SGHTA, FQGTGA. V was cut by 5 bases and J by 4 bases, with 12 bases left in between. This chain's CDR3 is CASSPAGGYNEQFF. CDR3 DNA sequence: TGTGCCAGCAGCCCAGCAGGGGGGTACAATGAGCAGTTCTTC.

V usage is TRBV29-1 and J usage is TRBJ1-1; perhaps TRBD1 as D (5 bases). The CDR3 length is 12 residues. V lost 3 bases and J 1 base, leaving 6 bases between the germline ends. Germline V gives CDR1 SQVTM, CDR2 ANQGSEA. The CDR3 reads CSVDRANTEAFF. CDR3 coding DNA: TGCAGCGTTGACAGGGCGAACACTGAAGCTTTCTTT.

With regard to this clone: A junction boundary mismatches the germline segment, possibly from a read error. The chain links TRBV27 to TRBJ2-7; no clear D gene. In germline, CDR1 is MNHEY, CDR2 SMNVEV (reference sequence). CDR3 size: 14 residues. CDR3 region: CANSFRGGSYEQYF. CDR3 DNA: TGTGCCAACAGTTTTAGAGGCGGCTCCTACGAGCAGTACTTC.

The V and J genes are TRBV12-3 or TRBV12-4 and TRBJ2-7; D remains ambiguous. Trimming took 4 bases from V and 6 from J, leaving 7 bases between them. The CDR3 runs to 11 residues. The CDR3 DNA reads as TGTGCCAGCAGTTCTGCGGTCGAGCAGTACTTC. Translated: CASSSAVEQYF.

The chain employs TRBV4-1 and TRBJ2-3; D is undetermined. Looked up from germline, CDR1 is MGHRA and CDR2 is YSYEKL. This CDR3 spans 13 amino acids. V was trimmed by 1 base and J by 3 bases, leaving 5 bases between them. CDR3: CASSQAGTDTQYF. As DNA, the CDR3 is TGCGCCAGCAGCCAAGCCGGTACAGATACGCAGTATTTT.

The gene calls are TRBV5-1 and TRBJ1-3; TRBD1 aligns across 7 bases. Germline V gives CDR1 SGHRS, CDR2 YFSETQ. CDR3 length: 15 residues. The V and J ends lost 6 bases and 4 bases, in that order; junction bases with no gene match: 10. The CDR3 here is CASNEGAALGNTIYF. For the CDR3, the DNA is TGCGCCAGCAATGAGGGGGCGGCCTTGGGAAACACCATATATTTT.

The V and J genes are TRBV11-3 and TRBJ2-2; 9 bases match TRBD2. Germline CDR1 is SGHNT and CDR2 is YENEEA. The CDR3 has 16 residues. V dropped 0 bases and J dropped 5; count of bases not matched to a gene: 4. CDR3 amino acids: CASSLDLAGGTGELFF. DNA of the CDR3: TGTGCCAGCAGCTTAGATCTTGCGGGAGGGACCGGGGAGCTGTTTTTT.

This chain connects TRBV5-4 to TRBJ1-2; D might be TRBD1 (6 bases). Germline V gene sequence: CDR1 SGHNT, CDR2 YYREEE (reference sequence). The ends were cut back, 0 bases at V and 0 bases at J, with 6 bases in the middle. This CDR3 spans 14 amino acids. Written as DNA, the CDR3 is TGTGCCAGCAGCTTGGACAGGGCTAACTATGGCTACACCTTC. Translation: CASSLDRANYGYTF.

The chain joins TRBV3-1 (or the pseudogene TRBV3-2) to TRBJ2-1, with TRBD2 identical over 9 bases. V shed 7 bases, J shed 0 bases, and the junction held 4 bases outside the gene matches. CDR3 length: 15 residues. From germline, CDR1 is LGHDT and CDR2 YNNKEL (reference sequence). In nucleotides, the CDR3 is TGTGCCAGCACCATTAGCGGGAGCTCCTACAATGAGCAGTTCTTC. This sequence encodes CASTISGSSYNEQFF.

The rearrangement joins TRBV5-5 to TRBJ1-5; no reliable D call. The germline gives CDR1 SGHKS, CDR2 YYEKEE (reference sequence). CDR3 length: 13 amino acids. Trimming cost V 1 base and J 2 bases, with 4 bases left between them. The CDR3 region has the DNA TGTGCCAGCAGCTTGTATGGCAATCAGCCCCAGCATTTT. It yields the protein CASSLYGNQPQHF.

V usage is TRBV9 and J usage is TRBJ1-2; D gene unclear. In germline, CDR1 is SGDLS, CDR2 YYNGEE. V gave up 4 bases and J gave up 10 bases, with 17 bases separating them. The CDR3 loop spans 13 amino acids. The DNA for the CDR3 is TGTGCCAGCAGCCCCCGTATTTGGGCTAACTACACCTTC. It specifies CASSPRIWANYTF.